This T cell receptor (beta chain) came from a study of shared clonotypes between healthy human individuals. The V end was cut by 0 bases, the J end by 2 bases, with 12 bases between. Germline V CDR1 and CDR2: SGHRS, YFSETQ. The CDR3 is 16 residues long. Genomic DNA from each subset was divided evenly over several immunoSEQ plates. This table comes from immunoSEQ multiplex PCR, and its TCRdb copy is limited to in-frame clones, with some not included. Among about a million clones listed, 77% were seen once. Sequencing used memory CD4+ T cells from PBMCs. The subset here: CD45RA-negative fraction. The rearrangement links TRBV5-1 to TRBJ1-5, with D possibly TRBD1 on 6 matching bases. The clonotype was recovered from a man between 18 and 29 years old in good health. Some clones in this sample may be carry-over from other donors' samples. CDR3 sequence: CASSLDGRQGNQPQHF. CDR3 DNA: TGCGCCAGCAGCTTGGATGGACGACAGGGCAATCAGCCCCAGCATTTT.